This T cell receptor (beta chain) was recovered during a study of T cell repertoires in cytomegalovirus infection. CDR3 length equals 12 residues. With V trimmed by 6 bases and J by 7 bases, 4 bases remained unmatched. Using its own MiXCR run on the reads, TCRdb lists one record per CDR3 protein. The profile shows some 680,000 distinct CDR3 sequences, roughly 35% of them singletons. This clonotype was counted a few times. The sequenced sample consisted of PBMCs. The sequence derives from a human donor in good health (CMV status not recorded). Some clones in this sample may be carry-over from other donors' samples. The gene calls are TRBV12-3 or TRBV12-4 and TRBJ1-1; 8 bases are shared with TRBD1. In DNA form, the CDR3 reads TGTGCCAGCAGGGACAGGGTGGGTGAAGCTTTCTTT. Encoded protein: CASRDRVGEAFF.